The clone carrying this T cell receptor beta chain occurred many times. CDR3 length: 15 amino acids. The germline gives CDR1 SQVTM, CDR2 ANQGSEA. The germline V and J ends were trimmed by 2 bases and 5 bases, with 17 bases remaining between them. This entry comes from a study of T-cell reconstitution after alpha-beta-depleted transplantation in children. Molecular barcoding with unique molecular identifiers was used for the TCRbeta library. TCRdb redid the calling of the PCR reads with MiXCR, one entry per CDR3 protein. This table has a few hundred thousand distinct CDR3 sequences, around 10% appearing once.

The chain employs TRBV29-1 and TRBJ2-3, with D perhaps TRBD1 or TRBD2 (5 bases each). The TCR sequence derives from a human donor who donated a stem cell graft to a child with acute lymphoblastic leukemia. The sample consisted of PBMCs from the stem cell graft donor, taken from the stem cell graft. The CDR3 DNA reads as TGCAGCGTTGAACGAGACAGCGCTGGGGGAGATACGCAGTATTTT. The encoded protein is CSVERDSAGGDTQYF.